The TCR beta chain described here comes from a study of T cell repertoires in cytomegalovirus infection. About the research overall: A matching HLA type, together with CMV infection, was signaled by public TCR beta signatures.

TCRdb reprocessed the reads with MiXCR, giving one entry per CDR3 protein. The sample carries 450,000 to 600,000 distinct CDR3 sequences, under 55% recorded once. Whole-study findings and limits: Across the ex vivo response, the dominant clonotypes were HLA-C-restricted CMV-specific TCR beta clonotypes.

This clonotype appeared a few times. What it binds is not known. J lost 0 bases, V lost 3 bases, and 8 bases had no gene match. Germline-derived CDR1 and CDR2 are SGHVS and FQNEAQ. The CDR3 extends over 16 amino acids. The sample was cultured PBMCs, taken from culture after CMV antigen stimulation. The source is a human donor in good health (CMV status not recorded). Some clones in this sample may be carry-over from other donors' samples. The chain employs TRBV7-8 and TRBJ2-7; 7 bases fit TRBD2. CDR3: CASSLGFGTTSYEQYF. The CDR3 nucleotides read TGTGCCAGCAGCTTGGGGTTTGGGACTACCTCCTACGAGCAGTACTTC.